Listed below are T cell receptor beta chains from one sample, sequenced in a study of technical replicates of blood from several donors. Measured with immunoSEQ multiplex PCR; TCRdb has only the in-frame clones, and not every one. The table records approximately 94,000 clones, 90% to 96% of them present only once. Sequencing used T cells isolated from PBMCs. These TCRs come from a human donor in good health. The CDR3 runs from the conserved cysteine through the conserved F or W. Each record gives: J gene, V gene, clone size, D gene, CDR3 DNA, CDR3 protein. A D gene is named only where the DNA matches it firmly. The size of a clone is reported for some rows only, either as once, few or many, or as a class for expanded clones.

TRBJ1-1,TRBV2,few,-,TGTGCCAGCAGTGAGTCGGAGGGCTTCCAGCCCTTT,CASSESEGFQPF
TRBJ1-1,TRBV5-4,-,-,TGTGCCAGCAGCCCGGCCCCGGGCGGGAGGAACACTGAAGCTTTCTTT,CASSPAPGGRNTEAFF
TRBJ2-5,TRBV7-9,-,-,TGTGCCAGCAGCTTCTATACTCAAGAGACCCAGTACTTC,CASSFYTQETQYF
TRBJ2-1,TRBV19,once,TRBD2,TGTGCCAGTAGTATGGCGGTACTAGCGGGTCCGCCCTACAATGAGCAGTTCTTC,CASSMAVLAGPPYNEQFF
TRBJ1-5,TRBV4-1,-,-,TGCGCCAGCAGCCAAGGGAGACCGGCTAGCAATCAGCCCCAGCATTTT,CASSQGRPASNQPQHF
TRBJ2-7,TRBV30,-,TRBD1,TGTGCCTGGACCGCGACAGGGTTTGTCTACGAGCAGTACTTC,CAWTATGFVYEQYF
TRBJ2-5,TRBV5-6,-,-,TGTGCCAGCAGCTTACGAGACAGGTGGGAGACCCAGTACTTC,CASSLRDRWETQYF
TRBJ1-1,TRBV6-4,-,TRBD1,TGTGCCAGCAGTGCTACAGGGGAAGGTGAAGCTTTCTTT,CASSATGEGEAFF
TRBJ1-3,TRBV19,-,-,TGTGCCAGTAGTATGAGTTCTGGAAACACCATATATTTT,CASSMSSGNTIYF
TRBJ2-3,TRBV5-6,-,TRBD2,TGTGCCAGCAGCGTCAGACTAGCGGGAGCGGCAGATACGCAGTATTTT,CASSVRLAGAADTQYF
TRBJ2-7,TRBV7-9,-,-,TGTGCCAGCAGCCCCCTTAACGAGCAGTACTTC,CASSPLNEQYF
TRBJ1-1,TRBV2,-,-,TGTGCCAGTCCCCAGGGCCGAAACACTGAAGCTTTCTTT,CASPQGRNTEAFF
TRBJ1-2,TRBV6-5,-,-,TGTGCCAGCAGTTTGGGGCTTGCGACAGCTTACTATGGCTACACCTTC,CASSLGLATAYYGYTF
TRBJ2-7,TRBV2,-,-,TGTTTTTCCGCGGCGGCAGGGAACTACGAGCAGTACTTC,CFSAAAGNYEQYF
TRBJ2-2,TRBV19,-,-,TGTGCCAGTAGTCCCCGGGTGGGGAACACCGGGGAGCTGTTTTTT,CASSPRVGNTGELFF
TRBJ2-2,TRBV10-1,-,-,TGCGCCAGCAGTGACACAGGGAACACCGGGGAGCTGTTTTTT,CASSDTGNTGELFF
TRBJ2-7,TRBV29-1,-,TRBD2,TGCAGCGGTACAGGGGGAGGTAGCGGGAGGAATTACGAGCAGTACTTC,CSGTGGGSGRNYEQYF
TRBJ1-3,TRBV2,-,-,TGTGCCAGCAGACTAGATGCAGGGGCAGAAACCATATATTTT,CASRLDAGAETIYF
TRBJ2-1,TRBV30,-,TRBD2,TGTGCCTGGAGTTTTAGCGGGAGTCGCAATGAGCAGTTCTTC,CAWSFSGSRNEQFF
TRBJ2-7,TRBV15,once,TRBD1,TGTGCCACCAGCAGAGTTCGGGACAGGGGCGAGCAGTACTTC,CATSRVRDRGEQYF
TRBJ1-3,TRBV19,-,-,TGTGCCAGTAGAGGGGGTGGAATACCCTCTGGAAACACCATATATTTT,CASRGGGIPSGNTIYF
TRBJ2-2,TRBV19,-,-,TGTGCCAGTAGTATAGTTGGGACTTATAACACCGGGGAGCTGTTTTTT,CASSIVGTYNTGELFF
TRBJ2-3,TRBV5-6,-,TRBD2,TGTGCCAGCAGCTTGGCACTAGCGGGCACCACAGATACGCAGTATTTT,CASSLALAGTTDTQYF
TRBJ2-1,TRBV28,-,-,TGTGCCAGCAGTTTGCGACTAAACGCGAGAAATGAGCAGTTCTTC,CASSLRLNARNEQFF
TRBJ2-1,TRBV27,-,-,TGTGCCAGCAGTGGGAGGTGGGACAGCTCCTACAATGAGCAGTTCTTC,CASSGRWDSSYNEQFF
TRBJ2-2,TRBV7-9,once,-,TGTGCCAGCAGCCCAACAGTGTTCACCGGGGAGCTGTTTTTT,CASSPTVFTGELFF
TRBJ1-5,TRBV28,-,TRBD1,TGTGCCAGCAGTTTACTAGGGACAGGGAATCAGCCCCAGCATTTT,CASSLLGTGNQPQHF
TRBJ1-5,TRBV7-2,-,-,TGTGCCAGCGCGTCGGTGCGCAATCAGCCCCAGCATTTT,CASASVRNQPQHF
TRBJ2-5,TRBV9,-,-,TGTGCCAGCAGCGGGACATACCAAGAGACCCAGTACTTC,CASSGTYQETQYF
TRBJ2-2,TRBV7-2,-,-,TGTGCCAGCAGCCCTGACAGCGTAGGCGCCGGGGAGCTGTTTTTT,CASSPDSVGAGELFF
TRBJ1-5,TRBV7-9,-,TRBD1,TGTGCCAGCAGCTCAGGGGGCGATTTTCAGCCCCAGCATTTT,CASSSGGDFQPQHF
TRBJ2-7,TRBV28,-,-,TGTGCCAGCACTATTGGTTCAGGGAAACACGAGCAGTACTTC,CASTIGSGKHEQYF
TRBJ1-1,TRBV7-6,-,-,TGTGCCAGCAGCTACAGGGTATTAGGTGAAGCTTTCTTT,CASSYRVLGEAFF
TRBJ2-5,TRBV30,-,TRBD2,TGTGCCTGGAGTGTCGGGGCTAGCGGGAGTGGTGAGACCCAGTACTTC,CAWSVGASGSGETQYF
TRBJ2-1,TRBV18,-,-,TGTGCCAGCTCACAACTCCCCCGGGATCCTATCTCCTACAATGAGCAGTTCTTC,CASSQLPRDPISYNEQFF
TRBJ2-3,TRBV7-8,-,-,TGTGCCAGCAGCTTAGCGGCTGCTTCCACAGATACGCAGTATTTT,CASSLAAASTDTQYF
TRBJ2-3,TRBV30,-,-,TGTGCCTGGGAGGGTAGCGTACCTTCCACAGATACGCAGTATTTT,CAWEGSVPSTDTQYF
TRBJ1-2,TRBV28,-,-,TGTGCCAGCAGTTTATGGAGTGGCTATGGCTACACCTTC,CASSLWSGYGYTF
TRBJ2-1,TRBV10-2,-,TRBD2,TGCGCCAGCCGAGGATTAAGGCGGGAGGGCCTCTATGAGCAGTTCTTC,CASRGLRREGLYEQFF
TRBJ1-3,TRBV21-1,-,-,TGTGCCAGCAGCTTACCGGGACTCCTCTCTTCTGGAAACACCATATATTTT,CASSLPGLLSSGNTIYF
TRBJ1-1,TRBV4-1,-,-,TGCGCCAGCAGCCAAGTTATCCCCCGGGCTTTCTTT,CASSQVIPRAFF
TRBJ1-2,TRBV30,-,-,TGTGCCTGGAGTGTACACAGGGAAACTGGCTACACCTTC,CAWSVHRETGYTF
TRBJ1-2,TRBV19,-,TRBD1,TGTGCCAGTAGACAGGGGAATGGCTACACCTTC,CASRQGNGYTF
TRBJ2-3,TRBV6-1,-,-,TGTGCCAGCACAGGGGACCGAATCACAGATACGCAGTATTTT,CASTGDRITDTQYF
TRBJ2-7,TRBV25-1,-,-,TGTGCCAGCAGTGCCGCCTACGAGCAGTACTTC,CASSAAYEQYF
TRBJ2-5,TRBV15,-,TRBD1,TGTGCCACCAGCAGATCCAGACAGGGTGAGACCCAGTACTTC,CATSRSRQGETQYF
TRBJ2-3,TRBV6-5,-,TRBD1,TGTGCCAGCAGTTACAATCTAGGGGGCGCAGATACGCAGTATTTT,CASSYNLGGADTQYF
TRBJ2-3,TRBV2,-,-,TGTGCCAGCAGTGCCGATAGCGGATCTAGCACAGATACGCAGTATTTT,CASSADSGSSTDTQYF
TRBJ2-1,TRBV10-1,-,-,TGCGCCAGCAGTCGCGAGACCCAACTACAGGGTGAGCAGTTCTTC,CASSRETQLQGEQFF
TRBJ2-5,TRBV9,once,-,TGTGCCAGCAGCAAGGCAGGCCCCCAAGAGACCCAGTACTTC,CASSKAGPQETQYF